This T cell receptor (beta chain) came from a study of blood T cell repertoires in COVID-19. As originally analysed: Nucleated cell counts were estimated from reference gene primer amplification. The repertoire was sequenced with immunoSEQ multiplex PCR; TCRdb's copy has only in-frame clones and lacks some. That table furnishes V, J and clone size, whereas the DNA furnished D and trimming. The data show a few hundred thousand clones, about 81% seen once. The sample holds a few counts of this clone. In germline, CDR1 is GTSNPN, CDR2 SVGIG (reference sequence). The V end was cut by 1 base, the J end by 8 bases, with 11 bases between. CDR3 length: 12 amino acids.

The specimen sequenced was PBMCs or T cells enriched from blood (not recorded which). This chain links TRBV30 with TRBJ1-2; no clear D gene. The sequence came from a man aged 40-49 years who had recovered from COVID-19. The CDR3 sequence is CAWSGYGGGYTF. In nucleotides, the CDR3 is TGTGCCTGGAGTGGATACGGAGGAGGCTACACCTTC.